These 4 T cell receptor beta chains originate from one sample sequenced in a study of cytotoxic CD8 clonotypes in ibrutinib-treated CLL. Libraries were prepared by immunoSEQ multiplex PCR; TCRdb keeps only in-frame clonotypes and omits some of them. Here the sample spans some 140,000 clones, around 84% being singletons. Sequenced here: PBMCs, sampled after 24 months of ibrutinib treatment. These receptors were taken from a human donor with chronic lymphocytic leukemia.

This rearrangement joins TRBV6-1 to TRBJ1-6, with 8 bases fitting TRBD1. Germline CDR1 MNHNS, CDR2 SASEGT. This CDR3 spans 15 amino acids. Trimming at V came to 4 bases and at J to 9 bases, leaving 8 bases not matched to a gene. The CDR3, as DNA: TGTGCCAGCAGTGTAGTGGGACAGGCATTTTCACCCCTCCACTTT. This sequence encodes CASSVVGQAFSPLHF.

The chain employs TRBV6-5 and TRBJ1-2; D is uncertain. The CDR3 contains 12 residues. Trimming pared 6 bases from V and 1 base from J, leaving 6 bases between. Germline V gene data show CDR1 as MNHEY and CDR2 as SVGAGI. As DNA, the CDR3 is TGTGCCAGCAGGGACGGTAACTATGGCTACACCTTC. Encoded protein: CASRDGNYGYTF.

The CDR3 DNA sequence: TGTGCCAGCACTCGACAGGGGGCTTTTTCACCCCTCCACTTT. Translated: CASTRQGAFSPLHF. The genes are TRBV6-5 and TRBJ1-6; 10 positions agree with TRBD1. V lost 7 bases to trimming and J lost 9 bases; unmatched junction nucleotides: 6. The CDR3 is made up of 14 amino acids. Germline V CDR1 and CDR2: MNHEY, SVGAGI.

This clone came up a few times. This chain connects TRBV23-1 to TRBJ1-1; no definite D call. TRBV23-1 is noted as an ORF with a role that remains uncertain. The CDR3 is 16 amino acids. Between the trimmed V and J ends, which lost 2 bases and 11 bases, there was a span of 24 bases. For the CDR3, the DNA is TGCGCCAGCAGTCAAACCTACACGGTAGGCCTTTCCCGGGCTTTCTTT. It specifies CASSQTYTVGLSRAFF.